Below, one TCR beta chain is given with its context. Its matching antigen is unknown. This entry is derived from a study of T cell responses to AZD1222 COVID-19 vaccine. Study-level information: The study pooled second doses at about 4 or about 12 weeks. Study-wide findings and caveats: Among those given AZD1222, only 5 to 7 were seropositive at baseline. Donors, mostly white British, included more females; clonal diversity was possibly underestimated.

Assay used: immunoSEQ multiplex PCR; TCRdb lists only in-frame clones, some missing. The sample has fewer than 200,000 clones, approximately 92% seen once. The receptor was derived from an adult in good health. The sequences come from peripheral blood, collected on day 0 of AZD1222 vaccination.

CDR3 loop: CASSWGHSNTEAFF. The DNA for the CDR3 is TGTGCCAGCAGCTGGGGACATTCGAACACTGAAGCTTTCTTT. This chain uses TRBV5-5 with TRBJ1-1, with a possible D match to TRBD1 (6 bases). The CDR3 runs 14 residues. Trimming took off 3 bases at V and 1 base at J, with 10 bases between the two ends. CDR1 and CDR2 from the germline V gene are SGHKS and YYEKEE (reference sequence).